This T cell receptor beta chain was captured by sequencing in a study of tissue T cells after allogeneic stem cell transplantation. On this clone itself: The antigen is undetermined.

Enrolled prospectively were adult allogeneic hematopoietic cell transplant recipients whose graft-versus-host disease was steroid-refractory. Method: immunoSEQ multiplex PCR; TCRdb's copy keeps in-frame clones and lacks some. The repertoire holds some 3,100 clones, under 75% seen once, with around a sixth in the top ten. Study-wide findings and caveats: Limitations included a small, clinically heterogeneous cohort and limited sampling depth.

Sequenced here: descending colon tissue, sampled at autopsy. This clonotype was obtained from a male patient older than 55 with steroid-refractory graft-versus-host disease after an allogeneic stem cell transplant. Some T cells may trace back to the graft donor.

CDR3 loop: CASSSGTGDRTDTQYF. The CDR3 nucleotides are TGTGCCAGCAGTTCCGGGACAGGGGACCGCACAGATACGCAGTATTTT. The chain carries TRBV2 and TRBJ2-3, with 10 bases that match TRBD1. V lost 5 bases and J lost 1; bases outside the gene matches: 6. Germline CDR1 reads SNHLY; CDR2 reads FYNNEI. The length of the CDR3 is 16 residues.